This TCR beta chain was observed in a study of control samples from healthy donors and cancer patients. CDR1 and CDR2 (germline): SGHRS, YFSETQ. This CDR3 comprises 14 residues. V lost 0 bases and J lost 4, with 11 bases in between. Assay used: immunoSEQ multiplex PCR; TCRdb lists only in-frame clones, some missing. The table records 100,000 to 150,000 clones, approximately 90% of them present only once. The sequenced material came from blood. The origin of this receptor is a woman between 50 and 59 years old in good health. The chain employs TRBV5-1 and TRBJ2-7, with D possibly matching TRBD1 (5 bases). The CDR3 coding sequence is TGCGCCAGCAGCTTGGGGACACTCTCGTACGAGCAGTACTTC. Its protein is CASSLGTLSYEQYF.